This is a list of T cell receptor beta chains from one sample in a study of T-cell reconstitution after alpha-beta-depleted transplantation in children. MiXCR was run by TCRdb on the PCR reads, yielding one entry per CDR3 protein. The profile covers some 240,000 distinct CDR3 sequences, with 9.7% appearing a single time and less than 6% taken by the ten largest. Material: PBMCs from the stem cell graft donor, obtained from the stem cell graft. The receptors here all came from a human donor who donated a stem cell graft to a child with SCID. Each CDR3 is given with its conserved first and last residue. Clone size is not always given. Where it is, it says once, few, many or a class for expanded clones.

CDR3 protein: CSATRGLEPQETQYF
clone size: many
V gene: TRBV20-1

CDR3 protein: CASRDRENTEAFF
clone size: many
V gene: TRBV12-3/TRBV12-4

CDR3 protein: CASSLAVGEQYF
clone size: many
V gene: TRBV5-1

CDR3 protein: CSVALGQDYEQYF
clone size: many
V gene: TRBV29-1

CDR3 protein: CASSSTVEETQYF
clone size: many
V gene: TRBV5-1

CDR3 protein: CSARRNNQPQHF
clone size: many
V gene: TRBV20-1

CDR3 protein: CASSLCSGDLDQETQYF
clone size: many
V gene: TRBV7-9

CDR3 protein: CSVARGLGNYGYTF
clone size: NA
V gene: TRBV29-1

CDR3 protein: CASSAPVLGGHRIDTQYF
clone size: NA
V gene: TRBV2

CDR3 protein: CASSPRGGAYNEQFF
clone size: many
V gene: TRBV2

CDR3 protein: CASSLKGIGTYEQYF
clone size: many
V gene: TRBV27

CDR3 protein: CATGGRPSTDTQYF
clone size: many
V gene: TRBV15

CDR3 protein: CASSLEPRSSYEQYF
clone size: many
V gene: TRBV7-8

CDR3 protein: CASSLGFMGTNYNEQFF
clone size: few
V gene: TRBV7-2

CDR3 protein: CASRLDSSGADTQYF
clone size: many
V gene: TRBV2

CDR3 protein: CASSFRLGWSPLHF
clone size: many
V gene: TRBV28

CDR3 protein: CASSLWGLAVSTDTQYF
clone size: many
V gene: TRBV9

CDR3 protein: CASSIAGGQTDTQYF
clone size: many
V gene: TRBV7-3

CDR3 protein: CASSLRPSGGVDQETQYF
clone size: many
V gene: TRBV5-1

CDR3 protein: CASSLGRDEQFF
clone size: many
V gene: TRBV7-8

CDR3 protein: CASSLEQTQNTEAFF
clone size: many
V gene: TRBV7-9

CDR3 protein: CASSHLDRDGEAFF
clone size: many
V gene: TRBV4-1

CDR3 protein: CASSLFSGGQSYNEQFF
clone size: many
V gene: TRBV5-6

CDR3 protein: CASSAWDRGKDEQFF
clone size: many
V gene: TRBV5-1

CDR3 protein: CASKGDSSYNEQFF
clone size: few
V gene: TRBV5-1

CDR3 protein: CASSLFQGVNTEAFF
clone size: many
V gene: TRBV5-5